The rows below give T cell receptor beta chains drawn from one sample of a study of blood T cell repertoires in COVID-19. The assay was immunoSEQ multiplex PCR, and TCRdb's table has in-frame clones only and misses some. Of around 250,000 clones listed, 70% to 85% are singletons. The sample comprised PBMCs or T cells enriched from blood (not recorded which). Receptor source: a man aged 35 to 55 who had recovered from COVID-19. Both conserved end residues are part of each CDR3. A D gene is named only where the DNA matches it firmly. A clone size is listed for some rows: how often the clone was seen (once, few, many), or a class if it is expanded.

TRBD1 TRBJ1-1 - TRBV6-2/TRBV6-3 TGTGCCAGCAGTTGGGACAGGGGAGGACCGAGCACTGAAGCTTTCTTT CASSWDRGGPSTEAFF
TRBD2 TRBJ2-3 - TRBV10-3 TGTGCCATCGGTTTGCGGGGGGCAAATTCAGATACGCAGTATTTT CAIGLRGANSDTQYF
- TRBJ2-5 - TRBV12-3/TRBV12-4 TGTGCCAGCAGTTTGGCGGAGCAAGAGACCCAGTACTTC CASSLAEQETQYF
TRBD1 TRBJ1-4 - TRBV5-5 TGTGCCAGCAGCTTGGTTGGGACAGGGGGGAAACTGTTTTTT CASSLVGTGGKLFF
- TRBJ1-1 - TRBV4-3 TGCGCCAGCAGCCAAGAAGGGGGGGGGACTGAAGCTTTCTTT CASSQEGGGTEAFF
- TRBJ1-2 - TRBV7-2 TGTGCCAGCAGCTTATTGACAGGTCTCGGTGGCTACACCTTC CASSLLTGLGGYTF
- TRBJ1-1 - TRBV6-5 TGTGCCAGCATAGGGGGGGGCCGGGACACTGAAGCTTTCTTT CASIGGGRDTEAFF
- TRBJ2-3 - TRBV10-3 TGTGCCATCAGTGAGTCGTCTGGCGCAGGGTTTCGAGATACGCAGTATTTT CAISESSGAGFRDTQYF
- TRBJ2-2 - TRBV2 TGTGCCAGCAGTGAAAACGGGATATTGGCCGGGGAGCTGTTTTTT CASSENGILAGELFF
TRBD1 TRBJ2-7 - TRBV9 TGTGCCAGCAGCGGTGGGGACAGGGTCTACGAGCAGTACTTC CASSGGDRVYEQYF
- TRBJ1-1 - TRBV27 TGTGCCAGCAAGCCCGGGAGGGGGGCAGGGAACACTGAAGCTTTCTTT CASKPGRGAGNTEAFF
TRBD1 TRBJ1-6 few TRBV3-1/TRBV3-2 TGTGCCAGCAGCCGGGGGACAGGGGATAATTCACCCCTCCACTTT CASSRGTGDNSPLHF
- TRBJ1-2 - TRBV25-1 TGTGCCAGCAGTGGAGGACAGTCCAACTATGGCTACACCTTC CASSGGQSNYGYTF
- TRBJ1-5 - TRBV7-2 TGTGCCAGCAGCTTACCTTGGCGGGGACAGCCCCAGCATTTT CASSLPWRGQPQHF
- TRBJ2-5 few TRBV7-3 TGTGCCAGCAGCACAGGCCCATATCTAGTCCCCGAAACTCAAGAGACCCAGTACTTC CASSTGPYLVPETQETQYF
- TRBJ2-1 few TRBV7-2 TGTGCCAGCAGCCATCAGGGGGGACTAGGGGTAAATGAGCAGTTCTTC CASSHQGGLGVNEQFF
- TRBJ2-3 - TRBV10-3 TGTGCCATCAGTGAGTCGCCCGGGGGAGATACGCAGTATTTT CAISESPGGDTQYF
TRBD1 TRBJ1-4 - TRBV3-1/TRBV3-2 TGTGCCAGCAGCCAAGATAAGGGACAGCCCCTAGGGAAACTGTTTTTT CASSQDKGQPLGKLFF
TRBD1 TRBJ2-7 few TRBV10-1 TGCGCCAGCAGTAGCGGACAGGGCTACGAGCAGTACTTC CASSSGQGYEQYF
TRBD2 TRBJ2-2 - TRBV7-2 TGTGCCAGCAGCCTGTCTAGCGGGGGGACCGGGGAGCTGTTTTTT CASSLSSGGTGELFF
TRBD1 TRBJ2-5 - TRBV2 TGTGCCAGCAGCCAGGACAGGGTTGAGACCCAGTACTTC CASSQDRVETQYF
TRBD2 TRBJ2-7 - TRBV3-1/TRBV3-2 TGTGCCAGCAGCCAGACTAGCTACTACGAGCAGTACTTC CASSQTSYYEQYF
TRBD1 TRBJ1-4 - TRBV5-1 TGCGCCAGCAGCTTATTTGGACAGGCGGGGGAAAAACTGTTTTTT CASSLFGQAGEKLFF
- TRBJ1-5 - TRBV19 TGTGCCAGTAGTGACAGACTCAATCAGCCCCAGCATTTT CASSDRLNQPQHF
TRBD1 TRBJ1-2 - TRBV19 TGTGCCAGTAGTTCCACAGGGGAGCGGCGGTATGGCTACACCTTC CASSSTGERRYGYTF
TRBD1 TRBJ1-4 - TRBV7-9 TGTGCCAGCAGCTTAGGGGACAGGGCGGTGAGTGAAAAACTGTTTTTT CASSLGDRAVSEKLFF
- TRBJ1-5 - TRBV19 TGTGCCAGTAGTATGAGTGCTGTCTATCAGCCCCAGCATTTT CASSMSAVYQPQHF
- TRBJ2-6 once TRBV5-1 TGCGCCAGCAGCTCCGAGGGTTCCGGGGCCAACGTCCTGACTTTC CASSSEGSGANVLTF
TRBD2 TRBJ2-7 few TRBV4-1 TGCGCCAGCAGCCGCGTGGGGGGGAGCGACGAGCAGTACTTC CASSRVGGSDEQYF
TRBD2 TRBJ2-7 - TRBV5-1 TGCGCCAGCAACCCACAAACCGGGACTAGCGTCTACGAGCAGTACTTC CASNPQTGTSVYEQYF
- TRBJ1-2 - TRBV5-4 TGTGCCAGCAGCTTGGGACAGAACAACTATGGCTACACCTTC CASSLGQNNYGYTF
TRBD2 TRBJ2-7 - TRBV4-1 TGCGCCAGCAGCCCTCGATGGGTAGCGGGAGTTGAGGAGCAGTACTTC CASSPRWVAGVEEQYF
- TRBJ1-1 - TRBV27 TGTGCCAGCAGTTTATCCGCCCCCCCAGTCCTGAACACTGAAGCTTTCTTT CASSLSAPPVLNTEAFF
TRBD2 TRBJ2-3 - TRBV7-3 TGTGCCAGCAGCCCCGTAGCGGGGGGGCGGGGTACGCAGTATTTT CASSPVAGGRGTQYF
- TRBJ2-1 - TRBV6-1 TGTGCCAGCAGTGGAGAACCTATAGCCCTAGAGAATGAGCAGTTCTTC CASSGEPIALENEQFF
- TRBJ2-5 - TRBV27 TGTGCCAGCAGTGCTCGGACAAGTGCGATAGAGACCCAGTACTTC CASSARTSAIETQYF
- TRBJ2-1 - TRBV28 TGTGCCAGCAGGTGGGAGGCCTCCTACAATGAGCAGTTCTTC CASRWEASYNEQFF
- TRBJ1-1 - TRBV7-9 TGTGCCAGCAGTTTAGCACTCAGGGGCCCTTTCTTT CASSLALRGPFF
- TRBJ1-6 - TRBV3-1/TRBV3-2 TGTGCCAGCAGCCAACAAACCTATAATTCACCCCTCCACTTT CASSQQTYNSPLHF
- TRBJ1-2 - TRBV3-1/TRBV3-2 TGTGCCAGCAGCCCAGGGCCCGTCGTAGGTTATGGCTACACCTTC CASSPGPVVGYGYTF
- TRBJ1-2 - TRBV5-1 TGCGCCAGCAGCTTGGAGGACAGCAACTATGGCTACACCTTC CASSLEDSNYGYTF
- TRBJ1-1 few TRBV28 TGTGCCAGCAGTGTTGCCAGTAATACTTTCTTT CASSVASNTFF
TRBD1 TRBJ2-5 few TRBV7-9 TGTGCCAGCAGCTGGTCTCTCGGGACAGGGGAAGAGACCCAGTACTTC CASSWSLGTGEETQYF
- TRBJ1-6 few TRBV3-1/TRBV3-2 TGTGCCAGCAGCCAAGTCGCAGGGGTACCACCCCTCCACTTT CASSQVAGVPPLHF
- TRBJ2-4 - TRBV28 TGTGCCACAGTTGATAGGGGGTATCCCAAAAACATTCAGTACTTC CATVDRGYPKNIQYF
TRBD2 TRBJ2-3 once TRBV5-5 TGTGCCAGCAGCTTACGGGGACTACGAGGGGGCACAGATACGCAGTATTTT CASSLRGLRGGTDTQYF